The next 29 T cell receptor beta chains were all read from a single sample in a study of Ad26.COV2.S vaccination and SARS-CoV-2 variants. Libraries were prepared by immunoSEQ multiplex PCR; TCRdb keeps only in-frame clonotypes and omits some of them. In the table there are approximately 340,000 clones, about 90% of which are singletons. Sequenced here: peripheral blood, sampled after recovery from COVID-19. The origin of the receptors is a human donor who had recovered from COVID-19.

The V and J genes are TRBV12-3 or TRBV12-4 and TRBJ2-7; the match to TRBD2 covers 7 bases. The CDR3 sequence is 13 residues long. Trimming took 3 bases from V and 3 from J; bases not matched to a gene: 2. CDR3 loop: CASSLGGGYEQYF. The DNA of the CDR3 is TGTGCCAGCAGTTTGGGCGGGGGCTACGAGCAGTACTTC.

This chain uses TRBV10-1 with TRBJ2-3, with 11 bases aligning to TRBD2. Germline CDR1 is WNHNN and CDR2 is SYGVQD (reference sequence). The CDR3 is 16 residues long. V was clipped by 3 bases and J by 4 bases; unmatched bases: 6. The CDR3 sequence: CASSEVFSGGADTQYF. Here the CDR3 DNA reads TGCGCCAGCAGTGAAGTCTTTAGCGGGGGGGCAGATACGCAGTATTTT.

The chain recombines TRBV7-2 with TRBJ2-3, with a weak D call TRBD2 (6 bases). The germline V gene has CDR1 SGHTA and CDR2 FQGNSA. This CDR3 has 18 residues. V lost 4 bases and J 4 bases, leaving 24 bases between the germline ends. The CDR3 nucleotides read TGTGCCAGCAGCTCCCTGAGTGGCGGGGCCTTACGCTCAGATACGCAGTATTTT. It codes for CASSSLSGGALRSDTQYF.

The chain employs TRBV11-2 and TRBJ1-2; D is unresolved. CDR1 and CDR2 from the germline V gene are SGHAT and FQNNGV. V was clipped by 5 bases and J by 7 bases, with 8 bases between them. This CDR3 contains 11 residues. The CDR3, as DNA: TGTGCCAGCAGCGTCGAGAGTGGCTACACCTTC. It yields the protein CASSVESGYTF.

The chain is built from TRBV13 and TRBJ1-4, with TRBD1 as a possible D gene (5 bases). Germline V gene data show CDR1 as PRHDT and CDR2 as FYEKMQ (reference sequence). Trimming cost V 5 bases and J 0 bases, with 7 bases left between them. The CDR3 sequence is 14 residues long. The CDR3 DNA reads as TGTGCCAGCAGCCCGGGGGCAACTAATGAAAAACTGTTTTTT. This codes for CASSPGATNEKLFF.

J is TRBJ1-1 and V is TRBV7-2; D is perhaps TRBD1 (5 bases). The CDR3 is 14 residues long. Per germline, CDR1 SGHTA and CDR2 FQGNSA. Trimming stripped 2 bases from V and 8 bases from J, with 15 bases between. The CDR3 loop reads CASSLIFRGYEAFF. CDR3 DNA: TGTGCCAGCAGCTTAATCTTTCGGGGGTACGAAGCTTTCTTT.

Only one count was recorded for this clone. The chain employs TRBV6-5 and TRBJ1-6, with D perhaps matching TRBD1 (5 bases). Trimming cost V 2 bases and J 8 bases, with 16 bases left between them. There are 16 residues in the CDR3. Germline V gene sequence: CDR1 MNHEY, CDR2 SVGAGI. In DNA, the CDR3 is TGTGCCAGCAGTTACCGGGCAACGGGGCTTGATTCACCCCTCCACTTT. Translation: CASSYRATGLDSPLHF.

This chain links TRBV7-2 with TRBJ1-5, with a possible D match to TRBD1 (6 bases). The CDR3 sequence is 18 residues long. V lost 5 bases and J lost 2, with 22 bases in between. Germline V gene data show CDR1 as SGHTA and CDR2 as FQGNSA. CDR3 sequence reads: CASSEGGSGERRNQPQHF. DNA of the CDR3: TGTGCCAGCAGCGAAGGTGGGTCAGGGGAACGTCGCAATCAGCCCCAGCATTTT.

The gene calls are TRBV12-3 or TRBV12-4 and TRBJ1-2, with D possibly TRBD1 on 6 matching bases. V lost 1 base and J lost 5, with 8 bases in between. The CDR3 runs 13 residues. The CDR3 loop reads CASSLVGGYGYTF. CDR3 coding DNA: TGTGCCAGCAGTTTAGTAGGGGGATATGGCTACACCTTC.

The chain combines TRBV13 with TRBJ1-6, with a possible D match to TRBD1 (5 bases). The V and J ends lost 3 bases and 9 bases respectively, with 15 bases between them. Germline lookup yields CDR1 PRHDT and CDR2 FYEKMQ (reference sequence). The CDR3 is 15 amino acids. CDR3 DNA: TGTGCCAGCAGCTTTGGTCGGCAGGGAGTTTCACCCCTCCACTTT. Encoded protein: CASSFGRQGVSPLHF.

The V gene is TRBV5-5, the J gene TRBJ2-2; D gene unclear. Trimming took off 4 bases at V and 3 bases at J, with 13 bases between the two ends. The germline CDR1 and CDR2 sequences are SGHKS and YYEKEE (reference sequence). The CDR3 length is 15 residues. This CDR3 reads CASSLVGRDTGELFF. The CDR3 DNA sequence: TGTGCCAGCAGCCTCGTAGGTAGGGACACCGGGGAGCTGTTTTTT. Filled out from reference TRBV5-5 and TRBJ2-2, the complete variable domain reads DAGVTQSPTHLIKTRGQQVTLRCSPISGHKSVSWYQQVLGQGPQFIFQYYEKEERGRGNFPDRFSARQFPNYSSELNVNALLLGDSALYLCASSLVGRDTGELFFGEGSRLTVL.

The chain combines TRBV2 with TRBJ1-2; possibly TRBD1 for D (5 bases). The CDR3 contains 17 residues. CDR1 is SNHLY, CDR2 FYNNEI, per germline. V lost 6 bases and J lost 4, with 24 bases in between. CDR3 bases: TGTGCCAGCAGGAAGCTGGGGGGATGGGACGGCGTCTATGGCTACACCTTC. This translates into CASRKLGGWDGVYGYTF. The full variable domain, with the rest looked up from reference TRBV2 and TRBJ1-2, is EPEVTQTPSHQVTQMGQEVILRCVPISNHLYFYWYRQILGQKVEFLVSFYNNEISEKSEIFDDQFSVERPDGSNFTLKIRSTKLEDSAMYFCASRKLGGWDGVYGYTFGSGTRLTVV.

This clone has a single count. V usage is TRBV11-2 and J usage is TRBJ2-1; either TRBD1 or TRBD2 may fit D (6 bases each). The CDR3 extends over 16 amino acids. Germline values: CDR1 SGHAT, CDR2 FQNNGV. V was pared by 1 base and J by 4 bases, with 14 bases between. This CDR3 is CASSLVRGPIYNEQFF. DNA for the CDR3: TGTGCCAGCAGCTTAGTCCGGGGGCCGATTTACAATGAGCAGTTCTTC.

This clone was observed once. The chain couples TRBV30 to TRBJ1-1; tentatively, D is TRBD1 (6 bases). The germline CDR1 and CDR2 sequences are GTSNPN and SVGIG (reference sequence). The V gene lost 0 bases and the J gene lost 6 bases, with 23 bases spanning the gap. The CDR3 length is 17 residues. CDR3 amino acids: CAWSVIWGAHVQAEAFF. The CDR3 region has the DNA TGTGCCTGGAGTGTAATCTGGGGGGCGCATGTTCAGGCTGAAGCTTTCTTT.

The CDR3 loop is CASSGTVPQETQYF. The CDR3, as DNA: TGTGCCAGCAGTGGGACAGTCCCCCAAGAGACCCAGTACTTC. V usage is TRBV2 and J usage is TRBJ2-5; D possibly corresponds to TRBD1 (6 bases). Per germline, CDR1 SNHLY and CDR2 FYNNEI. V was pared by 4 bases and J by 1 base, with 10 bases between. The CDR3 spans 14 residues.

This chain's CDR3 is CASSGLGMGYTF. In DNA, the CDR3 is TGTGCCAGTAGTGGCTTGGGGATGGGCTACACCTTC. The chain links TRBV19 to TRBJ1-2, with D uncertain. This CDR3 has 12 residues. The germline V gene has CDR1 LNHDA and CDR2 SQIVND (reference sequence). V lost 5 bases, J lost 8 bases, and 12 bases lay in between.

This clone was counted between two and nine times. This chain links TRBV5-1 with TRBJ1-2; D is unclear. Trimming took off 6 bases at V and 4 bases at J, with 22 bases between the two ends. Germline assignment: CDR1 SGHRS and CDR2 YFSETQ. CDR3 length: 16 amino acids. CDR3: CASTPSPGELGYGYTF. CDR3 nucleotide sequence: TGCGCCAGCACCCCCTCCCCAGGCGAGCTGGGCTATGGCTACACCTTC.

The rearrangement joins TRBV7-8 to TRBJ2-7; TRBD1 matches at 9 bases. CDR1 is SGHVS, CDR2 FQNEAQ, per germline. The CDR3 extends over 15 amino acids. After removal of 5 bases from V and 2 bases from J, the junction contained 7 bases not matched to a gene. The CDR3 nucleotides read TGTGCCAGCAGCCCAAGGGACAGGGTCACCTACGAGCAGTACTTC. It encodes CASSPRDRVTYEQYF.

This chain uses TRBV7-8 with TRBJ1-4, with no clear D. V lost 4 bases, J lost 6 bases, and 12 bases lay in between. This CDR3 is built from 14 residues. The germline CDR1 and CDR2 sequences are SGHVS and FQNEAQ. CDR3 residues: CASSYGVTHEKLFF. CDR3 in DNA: TGTGCCAGCAGCTATGGGGTGACCCATGAAAAACTGTTTTTT.

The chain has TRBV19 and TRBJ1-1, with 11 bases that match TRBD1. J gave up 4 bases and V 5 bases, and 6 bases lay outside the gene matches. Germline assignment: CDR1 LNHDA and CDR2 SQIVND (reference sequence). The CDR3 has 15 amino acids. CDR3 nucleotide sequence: TGTGCCAGTAGTGCCCAGGGGACAGGGGGCACTGAAGCTTTCTTT. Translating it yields CASSAQGTGGTEAFF.

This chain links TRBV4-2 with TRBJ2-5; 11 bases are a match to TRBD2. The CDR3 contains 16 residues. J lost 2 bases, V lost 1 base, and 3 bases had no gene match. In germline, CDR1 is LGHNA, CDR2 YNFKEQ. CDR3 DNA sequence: TGTGCCAGCAGCCAAGGGGTAGCGGGGGGGCAAGAGACCCAGTACTTC. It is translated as CASSQGVAGGQETQYF.

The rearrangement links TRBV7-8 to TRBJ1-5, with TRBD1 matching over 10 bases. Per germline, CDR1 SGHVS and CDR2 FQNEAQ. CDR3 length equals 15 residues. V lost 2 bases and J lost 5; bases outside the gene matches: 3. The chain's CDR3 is CASSLMGTGDQPQHF. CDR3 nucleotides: TGTGCCAGCAGCTTAATGGGGACAGGGGATCAGCCCCAGCATTTT. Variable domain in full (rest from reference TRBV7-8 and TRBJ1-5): GAGVSQSPRYKVAKRGQDVALRCDPISGHVSLFWYQQALGQGPEFLTYFQNEAQLDKSGLPSDRFFAERPEGSVSTLKIQRTQQEDSAVYLCASSLMGTGDQPQHFGDGTRLSIL.

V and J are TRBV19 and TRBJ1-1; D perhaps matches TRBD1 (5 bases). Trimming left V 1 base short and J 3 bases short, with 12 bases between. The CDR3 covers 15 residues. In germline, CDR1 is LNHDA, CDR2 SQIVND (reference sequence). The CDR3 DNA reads TGTGCCAGTAGTATAGTTCGGCTGGGGGACACTGAAGCTTTCTTT. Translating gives CASSIVRLGDTEAFF.

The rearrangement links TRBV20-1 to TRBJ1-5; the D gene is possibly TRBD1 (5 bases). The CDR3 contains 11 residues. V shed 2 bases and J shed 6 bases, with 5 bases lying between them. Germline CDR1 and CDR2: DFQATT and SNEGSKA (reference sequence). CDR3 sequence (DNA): TGCAGTGCTAGACAGGGTCAGCCCCAGCATTTT. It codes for CSARQGQPQHF.

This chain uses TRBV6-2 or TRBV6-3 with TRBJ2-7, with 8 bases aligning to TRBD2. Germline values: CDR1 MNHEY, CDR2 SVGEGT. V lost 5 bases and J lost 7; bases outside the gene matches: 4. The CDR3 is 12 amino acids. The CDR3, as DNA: TGTGCCAGCAGTCGGGGGGGGCTGGAGCAGTACTTC. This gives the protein CASSRGGLEQYF.

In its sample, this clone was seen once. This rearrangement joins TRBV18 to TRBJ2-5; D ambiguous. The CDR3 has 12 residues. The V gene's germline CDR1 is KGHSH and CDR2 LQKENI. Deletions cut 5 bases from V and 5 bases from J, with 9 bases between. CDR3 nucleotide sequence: TGTGCCAGCTCATGGGCGCCGGAGACCCAGTACTTC. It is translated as CASSWAPETQYF.

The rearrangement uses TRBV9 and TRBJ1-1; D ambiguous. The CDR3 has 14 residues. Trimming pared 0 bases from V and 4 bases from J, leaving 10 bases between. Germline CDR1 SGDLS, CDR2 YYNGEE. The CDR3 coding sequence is TGTGCCAGCAGCGTAGGGTCACCGGGCACTGAAGCTTTCTTT. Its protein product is CASSVGSPGTEAFF.

CDR3 coding DNA: TGTGCCAGCAGCCAAGAGAGTCCCTTAGTACACGAGCAGTACTTC. Translating it yields CASSQESPLVHEQYF. The rearrangement joins TRBV14 to TRBJ2-7; no reliable D call. The CDR3 has 15 residues. V was pared by 0 bases and J by 5 bases, with 14 bases between. Germline V lookup: CDR1 SGHDN, CDR2 FVKESK.

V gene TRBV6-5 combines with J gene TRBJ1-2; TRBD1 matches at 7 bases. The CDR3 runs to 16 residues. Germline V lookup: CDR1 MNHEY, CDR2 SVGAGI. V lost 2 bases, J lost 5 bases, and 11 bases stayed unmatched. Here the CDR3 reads CASSYRAGAGGYGYTF. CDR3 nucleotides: TGTGCCAGCAGTTACAGGGCGGGAGCAGGGGGTTATGGCTACACCTTC.